This record concerns one TCR beta chain sequence. Per the authors' pipeline: Quantification of nucleated cells was approximated via reference gene primer amplification. Sequencing used immunoSEQ multiplex PCR; TCRdb keeps in-frame clones, though not all of them. That table gives V, J and clone size, and the DNA gave D and trimming. This table has 300,000 or so clones, more than 85% appearing once. These data are taken from a study of blood T cell repertoires in COVID-19. At the level of the study: Italy, Spain and the United States were the sources of the convalescent and acute COVID-19 samples. Sample material is recorded as cDNA or gDNA derived from T cells, B-cell-depleted T cells, or PBMCs.

Seattle participants joined during active infection and were tracked over time. This clonotype was sampled from a woman aged 30 to 39 with COVID-19, enrolled during active disease. The sequenced material came from peripheral blood.

The CDR3 is CASSLGGFETQYF. In DNA form, the CDR3 reads TGTGCCAGCAGCTTAGGAGGGTTCGAGACCCAGTACTTC. The chain uses TRBV11-2 and TRBJ2-5; TRBD2 is a possible D gene (5 bases). This CDR3 comprises 13 residues. Per germline, CDR1 SGHAT and CDR2 FQNNGV. V was trimmed by 1 base and J by 5 bases, leaving 8 bases between them.